This T cell receptor beta chain was captured in a study of regulatory T cells in long-lasting Graves disease. Notes on the study in general: Because few samples were included, accuracy may have been lower. Preferential use of TRBV28, TRBJ1-2 and TRBJ2-5 was seen in persistent disease.

Trimming pared 4 bases from V and 0 bases from J, leaving 12 bases between. The CDR3 sequence is 16 residues long. Germline lookup yields CDR1 SEHNR and CDR2 FQNEAQ (reference sequence). Time point meaning: persistent/refractory GD, antithyroid drugs over 5 years with positive TRAb. Following extraction of RNA from PBMCs, that RNA was used to make the TCR library. A remark on this clonotype: Its target is not known.

CDR3 regions were amplified by Arm-PCR using iRepertoire HTBI primers to build TCR beta libraries. How the authors handled the data: Segment identification across samples yielded 62 TRBV and more than twelve TRBJ segments. TCRdb reanalysed the multiplex PCR reads using MiXCR and keeps one entry per CDR3 protein. The V and J calls come from TCRdb's annotation, not from the publication. The top ten clones hold 25% to 30% of a sample with under 450,000 distinct CDR3 sequences, roughly 25% of them seen once. The rearrangement uses TRBV7-9 and TRBJ2-2, with D maybe TRBD1 (5 bases). Sequenced here: peripheral blood mononuclear cells (PBMCs), sampled when the disease was refractory, from a patient treated with antithyroid drugs. The TCR was taken from a woman aged 40-49 years with Graves disease. The CDR3 DNA reads TGTGCCAGCAGCTCGGCAGCAGGGCCGAACACCGGGGAGCTGTTTTTT. As protein: CASSSAAGPNTGELFF.